The 13 T cell receptor beta chains below all came from one sample that was sequenced in a study of T cell changes during pregnancy in multiple sclerosis. Profiled with immunoSEQ multiplex PCR; TCRdb holds only in-frame clones, not every one. Found here are fewer than 70,000 clones, around 94% of them singletons; the top ten hold roughly 3.5%. The sequencing here drew on CD8+ T cells from peripheral blood mononuclear cells, taken in the third trimester of pregnancy. These receptors were obtained from a female donor with multiple sclerosis, enrolled in a pregnancy study.

V gene TRBV25-1 combines with J gene TRBJ2-3; the D gene is possibly TRBD1 (6 bases). Between the trimmed V and J ends, which lost 3 bases and 11 bases, there was a span of 9 bases. Germline assignment: CDR1 MGHDK and CDR2 SYGVNS. This CDR3 is 11 amino acids long. The CDR3 sequence: CASSEGAMQYF. CDR3 DNA sequence: TGTGCCAGCAGTGAGGGGGCAATGCAGTATTTT.

V usage is TRBV7-9 and J usage is TRBJ2-5; D is uncertain. Germline V gene lookup returns CDR1 SEHNR and CDR2 FQNEAQ (reference sequence). The CDR3 extends over 14 amino acids. V dropped 1 base and J dropped 4 bases, with 10 bases sitting between them. The CDR3 nucleotides read TGTGCCAGCAGCTTAGGGCTAGAGGTAGAGACCCAGTACTTC. The encoded protein is CASSLGLEVETQYF. Drawing the rest from reference TRBV7-9 and TRBJ2-5, the complete variable domain is DTGVSQNPRHKITKRGQNVTFRCDPISEHNRLYWYRQTLGQGPEFLTYFQNEAQLEKSRLLSDRFSAERPKGSFSTLEIQRTEQGDSAMYLCASSLGLEVETQYFGPGTRLLVL.

In its sample, this clone was seen once. The sample contains more than one DNA sequence encoding this CDR3. The V call is TRBV19, the J call TRBJ1-1; D not resolved. V gave up 3 bases and J gave up 1 base, with 3 bases separating them. This CDR3 contains 12 residues. Looked up from germline, CDR1 is LNHDA and CDR2 is SQIVND (reference sequence). The CDR3: CASSIGNTEAFF. The DNA for the CDR3 is TGTGCCAGTAGTATCGGGAACACTGAAGCTTTCTTT.

The rearrangement joins TRBV7-7 to TRBJ2-2; TRBD1 matches at 10 bases. Germline trimming cut 5 bases from V and 1 base from J; bases unmatched to any gene: 1. The CDR3 is 15 residues long. Germline-derived CDR1 and CDR2 are SSHAT and FNYEAQ (reference sequence). CDR3 sequence reads: CASSRTGGNTGELFF. The CDR3 bases are TGTGCCAGCAGCCGGACAGGGGGGAACACCGGGGAGCTGTTTTTT.

V gene TRBV5-4 combines with J gene TRBJ2-7; the match to TRBD2 covers 7 bases. The CDR3 runs to 15 residues. Germline CDR1 is SGHNT and CDR2 is YYREEE (reference sequence). Trimming removed 5 bases from V and 4 bases from J; junction bases left unmatched: 12. CDR3 DNA: TGTGCCAGCAGTCGCGACTGGGGGGGGGATTACGAGCAGTACTTC. As protein: CASSRDWGGDYEQYF.

The CDR3 spells CASSYLQGEGEKLFF. Written as DNA, the CDR3 is TGTGCCAGCAGTTATTTACAGGGGGAAGGGGAAAAACTGTTTTTT. The chain combines TRBV6-5 with TRBJ1-4, with 8 bases matching TRBD1. V gave up 3 bases and J gave up 8 bases; unmatched junction bases: 8. From germline, CDR1 is MNHEY and CDR2 SVGAGI. The CDR3 has 15 residues.

The chain combines TRBV9 with TRBJ2-3; TRBD2 aligns across 16 bases. The CDR3 has 19 residues. CDR1 and CDR2 (germline): SGDLS, YYNGEE. Trimming cost V 4 bases and J 2 bases; bases outside gene matches: 10. The CDR3 loop is CASSPSGLAGGSPTDTQYF. For the CDR3, the DNA is TGTGCCAGCAGCCCATCGGGACTAGCGGGAGGGAGCCCCACAGATACGCAGTATTTT.

The V and J genes are TRBV29-1 and TRBJ2-3, with 8 bases lining up with TRBD2. Germline trimming cut 6 bases from V and 2 bases from J; bases unmatched to any gene: 7. In germline, CDR1 is SQVTM, CDR2 ANQGSEA. The CDR3 sequence is 14 residues long. The CDR3 reads CSVSEAGVTDTQYF. The CDR3 DNA sequence: TGCAGCGTATCAGAAGCGGGAGTCACAGATACGCAGTATTTT.

The CDR3 loop is CASSPRGPYEQYF. DNA of the CDR3: TGTGCCAGCAGCCCTCGTGGGCCCTACGAGCAGTACTTC. V gene TRBV11-2 combines with J gene TRBJ2-7; D remains ambiguous. Per germline, CDR1 SGHAT and CDR2 FQNNGV. Trimming left V 5 bases short and J 2 bases short, with 10 bases between. CDR3 length equals 13 residues.

This rearrangement joins TRBV27 to TRBJ2-1; tentative D call: TRBD2 (7 bases). This CDR3 region has 13 residues. From germline, CDR1 is MNHEY and CDR2 SMNVEV (reference sequence). The V end was cut by 8 bases, the J end by 8 bases, with 16 bases between. The CDR3 coding sequence is TGTGCCAGCGGGCAAAGGGGGGGCTATGAGCAGTTCTTC. Amino acids: CASGQRGGYEQFF.

The chain links TRBV11-1 to TRBJ2-5; D unclear. Germline-derived CDR1 and CDR2 are SGHAT and FQDESV (reference sequence). Trimming stripped 3 bases from V and 1 base from J, with 9 bases between. The CDR3 covers 14 residues. The CDR3 loop is CASSFENSQETQYF. The DNA of the CDR3 is TGTGCCAGCAGCTTCGAGAACAGCCAAGAGACCCAGTACTTC.

The rearrangement uses TRBV10-2 and TRBJ2-2; D is perhaps TRBD1 (5 bases). V was pared by 6 bases and J by 7 bases, with 18 bases between. From germline, CDR1 is WSHSY and CDR2 SAAADI. This CDR3 contains 15 residues. The CDR3 spells CASSETAPVGGELFF. The CDR3 region has the DNA TGCGCCAGCAGCGAGACAGCCCCTGTAGGCGGGGAGCTGTTTTTT.

V and J are TRBV5-1 and TRBJ2-2, with 10 bases fitting TRBD2. Trimming cost V 3 bases and J 6 bases; bases outside gene matches: 20. The CDR3 extends over 20 amino acids. Germline CDR1 and CDR2: SGHRS and YFSETQ. The CDR3 DNA sequence: TGCGCCAGCAGCTGGGGAGCCGGGACTAGCGAAACTCCCCCGTCCGGGGAGCTGTTTTTT. The encoded protein is CASSWGAGTSETPPSGELFF.